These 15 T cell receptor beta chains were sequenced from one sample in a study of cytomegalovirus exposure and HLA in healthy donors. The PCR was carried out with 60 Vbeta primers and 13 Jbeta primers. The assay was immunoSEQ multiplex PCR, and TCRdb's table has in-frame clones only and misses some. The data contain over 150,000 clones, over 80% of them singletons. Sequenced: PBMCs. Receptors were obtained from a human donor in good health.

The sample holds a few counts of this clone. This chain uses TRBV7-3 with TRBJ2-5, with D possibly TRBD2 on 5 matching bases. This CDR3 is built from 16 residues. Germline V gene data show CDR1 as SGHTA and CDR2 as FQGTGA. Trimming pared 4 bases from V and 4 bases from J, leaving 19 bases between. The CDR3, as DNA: TGTGCCAGCAGCTCCTCTTTCAGGCAAGAGGGAGAGACCCAGTACTTC. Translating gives CASSSSFRQEGETQYF.

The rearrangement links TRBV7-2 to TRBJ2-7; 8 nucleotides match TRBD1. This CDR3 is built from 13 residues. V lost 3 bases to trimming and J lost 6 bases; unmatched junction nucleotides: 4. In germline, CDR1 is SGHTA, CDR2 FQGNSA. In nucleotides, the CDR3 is TGTGCCAGCAGCTTGCTCACAGGGGGCGAGCAGTACTTC. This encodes CASSLLTGGEQYF.

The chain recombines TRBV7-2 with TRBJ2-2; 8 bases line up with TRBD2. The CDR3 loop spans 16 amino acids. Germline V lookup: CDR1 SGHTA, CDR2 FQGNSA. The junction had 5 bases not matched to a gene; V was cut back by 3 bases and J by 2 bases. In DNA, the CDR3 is TGTGCCAGCAGCTTGTTTAGCGGGGTAAACACCGGGGAGCTGTTTTTT. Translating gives CASSLFSGVNTGELFF.

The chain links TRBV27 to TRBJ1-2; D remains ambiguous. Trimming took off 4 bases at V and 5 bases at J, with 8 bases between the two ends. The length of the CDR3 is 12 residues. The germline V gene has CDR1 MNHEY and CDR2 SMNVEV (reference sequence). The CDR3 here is CASSSPGYGYTF. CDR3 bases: TGTGCCAGCAGTTCCCCAGGATATGGCTACACCTTC.

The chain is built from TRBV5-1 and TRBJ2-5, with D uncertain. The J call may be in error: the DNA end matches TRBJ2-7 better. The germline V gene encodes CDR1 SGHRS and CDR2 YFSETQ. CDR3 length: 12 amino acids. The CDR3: CASSSGAYEQYF. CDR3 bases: TGCGCCAGCAGCTCTGGAGCGTACGAGCAGTACTTC.

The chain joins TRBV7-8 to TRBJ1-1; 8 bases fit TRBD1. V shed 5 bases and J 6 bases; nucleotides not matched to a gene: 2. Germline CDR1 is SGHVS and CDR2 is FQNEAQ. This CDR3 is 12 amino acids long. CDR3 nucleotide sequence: TGTGCCAGCAGCCCAGGGGGCCCTGAAGCTTTCTTT. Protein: CASSPGGPEAFF.

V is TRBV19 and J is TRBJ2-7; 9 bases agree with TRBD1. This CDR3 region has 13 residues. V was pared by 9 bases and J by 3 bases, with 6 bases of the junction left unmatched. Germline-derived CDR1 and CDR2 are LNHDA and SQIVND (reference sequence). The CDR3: CARQGAKGYEQYF. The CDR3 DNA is TGTGCCAGACAGGGGGCAAAAGGCTACGAGCAGTACTTC.

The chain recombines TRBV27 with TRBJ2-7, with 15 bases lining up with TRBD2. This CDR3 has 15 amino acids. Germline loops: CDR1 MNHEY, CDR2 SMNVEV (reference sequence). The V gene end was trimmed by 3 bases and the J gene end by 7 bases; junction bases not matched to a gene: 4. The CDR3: CASSLGTSGGTEQYF. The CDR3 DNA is TGTGCCAGCAGTTTGGGGACTAGCGGGGGGACGGAGCAGTACTTC.

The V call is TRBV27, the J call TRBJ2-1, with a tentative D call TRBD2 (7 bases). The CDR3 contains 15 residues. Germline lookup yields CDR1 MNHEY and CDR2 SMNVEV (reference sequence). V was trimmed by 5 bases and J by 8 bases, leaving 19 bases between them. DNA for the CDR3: TGTGCCAGCAGTACCCAGAGGGGGGGCCTTCATGAGCAGTTCTTC. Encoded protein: CASSTQRGGLHEQFF.

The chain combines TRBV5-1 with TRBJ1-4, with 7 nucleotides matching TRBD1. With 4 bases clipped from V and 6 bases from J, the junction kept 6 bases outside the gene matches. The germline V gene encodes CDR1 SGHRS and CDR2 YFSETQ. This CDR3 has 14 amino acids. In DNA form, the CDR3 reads TGCGCCAGCAGCGGGGACAGAGGCCATGAAAAACTGTTTTTT. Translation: CASSGDRGHEKLFF. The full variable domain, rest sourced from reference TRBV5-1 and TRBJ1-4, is KAGVTQTPRYLIKTRGQQVTLSCSPISGHRSVSWYQQTPGQGLQFLFEYFSETQRNKGNFPGRFSGRQFSNSRSEMNVSTLELGDSALYLCASSGDRGHEKLFFGSGTQLSVL.

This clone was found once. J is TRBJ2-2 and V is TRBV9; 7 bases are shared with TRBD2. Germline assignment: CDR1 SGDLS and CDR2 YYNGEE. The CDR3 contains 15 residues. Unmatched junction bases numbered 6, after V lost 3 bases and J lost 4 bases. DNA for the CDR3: TGTGCCAGCAGCGAGAGCGGGGCAGCCACCGGGGAGCTGTTTTTT. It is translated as CASSESGAATGELFF.

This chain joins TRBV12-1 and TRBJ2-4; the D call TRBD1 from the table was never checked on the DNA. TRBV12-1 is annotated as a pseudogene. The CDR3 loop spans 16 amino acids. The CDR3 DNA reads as TGTGCCAGCAGCTTTGGCAGGGCTATTGGCAAAAACATTCAGTACTTC. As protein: CASSFGRAIGKNIQYF.

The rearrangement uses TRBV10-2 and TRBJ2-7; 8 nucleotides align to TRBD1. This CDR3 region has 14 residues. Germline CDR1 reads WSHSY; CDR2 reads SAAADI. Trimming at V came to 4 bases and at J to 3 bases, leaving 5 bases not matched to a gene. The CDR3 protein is CASSVQGVNYEQYF. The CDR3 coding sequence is TGCGCCAGCAGTGTACAGGGGGTTAACTACGAGCAGTACTTC.

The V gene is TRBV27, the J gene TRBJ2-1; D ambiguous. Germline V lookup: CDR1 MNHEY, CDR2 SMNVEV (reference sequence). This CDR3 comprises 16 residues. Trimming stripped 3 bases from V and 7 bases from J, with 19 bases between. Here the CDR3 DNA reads TGTGCCAGCAGTTTTTTCTCCCCCCTAACCGGGAATGAGCAGTTCTTC. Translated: CASSFFSPLTGNEQFF.

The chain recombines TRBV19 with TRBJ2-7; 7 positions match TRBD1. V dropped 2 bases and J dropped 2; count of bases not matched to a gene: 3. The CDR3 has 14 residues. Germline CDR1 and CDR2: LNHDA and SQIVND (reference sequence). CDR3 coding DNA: TGTGCCAGTAGTATAACCGGGACAGCCTACGAGCAGTACTTC. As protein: CASSITGTAYEQYF.